A single sample is the source of the 2 T cell receptor beta chains below, sequenced in a study of T cells in Graves' hyperthyroidism and ophthalmopathy (dated by TCRdb to the late 2010s). Libraries were prepared through multiplex PCR. The sequencer listed for this sample is Illumina HiSeq 2000. The TCR beta CDR3 regions were amplified from RNA transcripts. The first round of RT-PCR for the TCR CDR3 was performed with the HTBI primer set and the Qiagen OneStep RT-PCR kit. TCRdb's own reprocessing of the public reads used fastp at Q25 and MiXCR and kept productive beta chains. Each CDR3 protein appears once, grouped with its most common genes and DNA. This sample lists 250,000 to 300,000 distinct CDR3 sequences; around 19% were detected once. The top ten clonotypes cover under 45% of the sample. The sequenced sample was blood. Every receptor here comes from a man in his forties or fifties with Graves' ophthalmopathy.

In its sample, this clonotype was seen a few times. V and J are TRBV19 and TRBJ1-1; 8 bases map to TRBD1. V gave up 7 bases and J gave up 0 bases; unmatched junction bases: 4. Germline V lookup: CDR1 LNHDA, CDR2 SQIVND (reference sequence). The CDR3 runs to 14 residues. The chain's CDR3 is CASKGQVMNTEAFF. CDR3 sequence (DNA): TGTGCCAGTAAGGGACAGGTTATGAACACTGAAGCTTTCTTT. The full variable domain, completed using reference TRBV19 and TRBJ1-1, is DGGITQSPKYLFRKEGQNVTLSCEQNLNHDAMYWYRQDPGQGLRLIYYSQIVNDFQKGDIAEGYSVSREKKESFPLTVTSAQKNPTAFYLCASKGQVMNTEAFFGQGTRLTVV.

V is TRBV7-9 and J is TRBJ2-5; TRBD2 aligns across 10 bases. There are 16 residues in the CDR3. Trimming took 2 bases from V and 2 from J; bases not matched to a gene: 5. Germline V gene lookup returns CDR1 SEHNR and CDR2 FQNEAQ (reference sequence). CDR3 amino acids: CASSLTGTSAQETQYF. The CDR3 region has the DNA TGTGCCAGCAGCTTAACCGGGACTAGCGCACAAGAGACCCAGTACTTC.